This entry describes one T cell receptor beta chain. RNA transcripts served as the template for amplifying TCR beta CDR3 regions. First-round RT-PCR with HTBI primers amplified the TCR CDR3 region. TCRdb fed the multiplex PCR reads into MiXCR, producing one record per CDR3 protein. This sample has 700,000 to 850,000 distinct CDR3 sequences; roughly a third occur once, and the top ten carry less than 35%. These data come from a study of T cells in Graves' hyperthyroidism and ophthalmopathy. V dropped 7 bases and J dropped 4; count of bases not matched to a gene: 9. This CDR3 spans 14 amino acids. CDR1 and CDR2 (germline): WNHNN, SYGVQD (reference sequence).

The receptor comes from a woman aged 40-49 years with Graves' hyperthyroidism. The chain carries TRBV10-1 and TRBJ1-1; 7 positions agree with TRBD1. Sequences were obtained from blood. The CDR3 loop reads CASTATGSATEAFF. The CDR3 region has the DNA TGCGCCAGCACTGCGACAGGGTCGGCCACTGAAGCTTTCTTT.